This is a list of T cell receptor beta chains from one sample in a study of blood T cell repertoires in COVID-19. TCRdb's copy holds only in-frame clones and misses some; the assay was immunoSEQ multiplex PCR. The repertoire holds around 130,000 clones, about 90% seen once, with about 10% in the top ten. The sample comprised peripheral blood. The origin of the receptors is a woman older than 75 with acute or convalescent COVID-19. The CDR3 runs from the conserved cysteine through the conserved F or W. Each record gives: J gene, clone size, D gene, V gene, CDR3 protein, CDR3 DNA. D genes are given only for firm matches. Size tells how often a clone was seen (once, few, many) or the class of an expanded clone, and some rows leave it out.

j_gene: TRBJ2-2
abundance: once
d_gene: TRBD2
v_gene: TRBV5-1
CDR3aa: CASSLVGSGAPLAGELFF
CDR3nt: TGCGCCAGCAGCTTGGTGGGTAGCGGGGCCCCCTTGGCCGGGGAGCTGTTTTTT

j_gene: TRBJ2-7
abundance: .
d_gene: TRBD2
v_gene: TRBV5-6
CDR3aa: CASSRTSGGSEQYF
CDR3nt: TGTGCCAGCAGCAGGACTAGCGGGGGAAGCGAGCAGTACTTC

j_gene: TRBJ1-1
abundance: few
d_gene: TRBD1
v_gene: TRBV6-5
CDR3aa: CASNGQGNTEAFF
CDR3nt: TGTGCCAGCAACGGACAGGGGAACACTGAAGCTTTCTTT

j_gene: TRBJ1-1
abundance: .
d_gene: .
v_gene: TRBV7-3
CDR3aa: CASSLTAANTEAFF
CDR3nt: TGTGCCAGCAGCTTAACGGCGGCGAACACTGAAGCTTTCTTT

j_gene: TRBJ1-1
abundance: .
d_gene: TRBD1
v_gene: TRBV29-1
CDR3aa: CSARQTGLYTEAFF
CDR3nt: TGCAGCGCCCGCCAGACAGGGTTATACACTGAAGCTTTCTTT

j_gene: TRBJ2-5
abundance: .
d_gene: TRBD1
v_gene: TRBV5-6
CDR3aa: CASSLRQGQRETQYF
CDR3nt: TGTGCCAGCAGCTTGCGACAGGGGCAAAGAGAGACCCAGTACTTC

j_gene: TRBJ2-1
abundance: .
d_gene: .
v_gene: TRBV28
CDR3aa: CASSSFYNEQFF
CDR3nt: TGTGCCAGCAGTTCCTTCTACAATGAGCAGTTCTTC

j_gene: TRBJ1-5
abundance: .
d_gene: TRBD1
v_gene: TRBV2
CDR3aa: CASSPGQGASQPQHF
CDR3nt: TGTGCCAGCAGCCCGGGACAGGGGGCGAGTCAGCCCCAGCATTTT

j_gene: TRBJ1-2
abundance: .
d_gene: TRBD1
v_gene: TRBV10-3
CDR3aa: CAISAGQDYGYTF
CDR3nt: TGTGCCATCAGTGCGGGACAGGACTATGGCTACACCTTC

j_gene: TRBJ2-6
abundance: .
d_gene: TRBD2
v_gene: TRBV4-3
CDR3aa: CASSQVVITGPSGEAGANVLTF
CDR3nt: TGCGCCAGCAGCCAAGTCGTCATTACGGGGCCTAGCGGGGAGGCTGGGGCCAACGTCCTGACTTTC

j_gene: TRBJ2-7
abundance: .
d_gene: .
v_gene: TRBV29-1
CDR3aa: CSVANVANYEQYF
CDR3nt: TGCAGCGTTGCGAATGTGGCCAACTACGAGCAGTACTTC

j_gene: TRBJ1-1
abundance: once
d_gene: .
v_gene: TRBV7-3
CDR3aa: CASSARGGGTEAFF
CDR3nt: TGTGCCAGCAGCGCCAGGGGAGGGGGCACTGAAGCTTTCTTT

j_gene: TRBJ1-1
abundance: .
d_gene: .
v_gene: TRBV14
CDR3aa: CASSQARTGNTEAFF
CDR3nt: TGTGCCAGCAGCCAAGCTCGAACGGGGAACACTGAAGCTTTCTTT

j_gene: TRBJ2-1
abundance: .
d_gene: TRBD2
v_gene: TRBV2
CDR3aa: CASSPGGLAGVSADEQFF
CDR3nt: TGTGCCAGCAGTCCGGGGGGACTAGCGGGGGTCAGCGCAGATGAGCAGTTCTTC

j_gene: TRBJ1-3
abundance: .
d_gene: .
v_gene: TRBV7-6
CDR3aa: CASSLGLISSGNTIYF
CDR3nt: TGTGCCAGCAGCTTAGGATTAATCAGCTCTGGAAACACCATATATTTT

j_gene: TRBJ1-6
abundance: .
d_gene: .
v_gene: TRBV10-1
CDR3aa: CASSSGTGRLVSPLHF
CDR3nt: TGCGCCAGCAGCTCCGGTACAGGTAGACTCGTTTCACCCCTCCACTTT

j_gene: TRBJ2-6
abundance: .
d_gene: TRBD1
v_gene: TRBV2
CDR3aa: CASSDWDRGNNVLTF
CDR3nt: TGTGCCAGCAGTGACTGGGACAGGGGGAACAACGTCCTGACTTTC

j_gene: TRBJ2-3
abundance: .
d_gene: TRBD1
v_gene: TRBV5-1
CDR3aa: CASSLGTGGTDTQYF
CDR3nt: TGCGCCAGCAGCTTGGGGACAGGGGGTACAGATACGCAGTATTTT

j_gene: TRBJ2-1
abundance: .
d_gene: TRBD1
v_gene: TRBV7-3
CDR3aa: CASSQRTGAFYNEQFF
CDR3nt: TGTGCCAGCAGCCAGCGGACAGGGGCCTTCTACAATGAGCAGTTCTTC

j_gene: TRBJ2-3
abundance: .
d_gene: TRBD2
v_gene: TRBV7-2
CDR3aa: CASRLGYGLLAGGPDTQYF
CDR3nt: TGTGCCAGCAGATTAGGATACGGGCTGCTAGCGGGGGGTCCTGATACGCAGTATTTT

j_gene: TRBJ1-1
abundance: .
d_gene: TRBD1
v_gene: TRBV7-2
CDR3aa: CASSVDRGHTEAFF
CDR3nt: TGTGCCAGCAGCGTGGACAGGGGTCACACTGAAGCTTTCTTT

j_gene: TRBJ1-2
abundance: once
d_gene: TRBD1
v_gene: TRBV3-1/TRBV3-2
CDR3aa: CASSRIGTGGIGGYTF
CDR3nt: TGTGCCAGCAGCCGAATCGGGACAGGGGGAATAGGCGGCTACACCTTC

j_gene: TRBJ2-3
abundance: once
d_gene: TRBD2
v_gene: TRBV5-1
CDR3aa: CASRRLADATDTQYF
CDR3nt: TGCGCCAGCCGCCGACTAGCGGATGCCACAGATACGCAGTATTTT

j_gene: TRBJ1-5
abundance: .
d_gene: TRBD1
v_gene: TRBV15
CDR3aa: CATSRDLFRGTGGSNQPQHF
CDR3nt: TGTGCCACCAGCAGAGATCTTTTTAGGGGGACAGGGGGAAGCAATCAGCCCCAGCATTTT

j_gene: TRBJ1-4
abundance: .
d_gene: .
v_gene: TRBV18
CDR3aa: CASSPNGGLGEKLFF
CDR3nt: TGTGCCAGCTCACCCAATGGGGGACTGGGTGAAAAACTGTTTTTT

j_gene: TRBJ2-3
abundance: .
d_gene: .
v_gene: TRBV27
CDR3aa: CASSRHRESTDTQYF
CDR3nt: TGTGCCAGCAGTCGTCACAGGGAAAGCACAGATACGCAGTATTTT

j_gene: TRBJ1-2
abundance: .
d_gene: .
v_gene: TRBV6-6
CDR3aa: CASSDRKESLLQFF
CDR3nt: TGTGCCAGCAGTGACCGTAAAGAATCCTTACTACAATTTTTC

j_gene: TRBJ1-4
abundance: .
d_gene: .
v_gene: TRBV6-5
CDR3aa: CASSYSSGGANEKLFF
CDR3nt: TGTGCCAGCAGTTACTCTTCCGGGGGGGCTAATGAAAAACTGTTTTTT

j_gene: TRBJ1-2
abundance: .
d_gene: TRBD1
v_gene: TRBV19
CDR3aa: CASSFLPGQGAYGYTF
CDR3nt: TGTGCCAGTAGTTTTTTACCGGGACAGGGGGCCTATGGCTACACCTTC

j_gene: TRBJ2-4
abundance: .
d_gene: TRBD2
v_gene: TRBV4-2
CDR3aa: CASSQGAGRENIQYF
CDR3nt: TGTGCCAGCAGCCAAGGGGCAGGGAGGGAAAACATTCAGTACTTC

j_gene: TRBJ2-1
abundance: .
d_gene: TRBD2
v_gene: TRBV7-3
CDR3aa: CASSLIASSGGGPNEQFF
CDR3nt: TGTGCCAGCAGCTTAATAGCGTCTAGCGGGGGGGGCCCCAATGAGCAGTTCTTC

j_gene: TRBJ2-7
abundance: once
d_gene: TRBD1
v_gene: TRBV7-2
CDR3aa: CASSLDRGSYEQYF
CDR3nt: TGTGCCAGCAGCTTAGACAGGGGCTCCTACGAGCAGTACTTC

j_gene: TRBJ1-2
abundance: .
d_gene: .
v_gene: TRBV5-1
CDR3aa: CASSVDVYGYTF
CDR3nt: TGCGCCAGCAGCGTAGATGTTTATGGCTACACCTTC

j_gene: TRBJ2-5
abundance: .
d_gene: TRBD2
v_gene: TRBV29-1
CDR3aa: CSASRRGQETQYF
CDR3nt: TGCAGCGCCTCTAGGCGGGGGCAAGAGACCCAGTACTTC

j_gene: TRBJ2-7
abundance: .
d_gene: TRBD2
v_gene: TRBV5-1
CDR3aa: CASSSSTSVPSYEQYF
CDR3nt: TGCGCCAGCAGCTCGTCTACTAGCGTTCCCTCCTACGAGCAGTACTTC

j_gene: TRBJ1-2
abundance: .
d_gene: TRBD1
v_gene: TRBV16
CDR3aa: CASSNIQGASAYGYTF
CDR3nt: TGTGCCAGCAGCAACATACAGGGGGCGTCAGCCTATGGCTACACCTTC

j_gene: TRBJ2-7
abundance: .
d_gene: TRBD1
v_gene: TRBV30
CDR3aa: CAQSWTGGSYEQYF
CDR3nt: TGTGCCCAGTCGTGGACAGGGGGCTCATACGAGCAGTACTTC

j_gene: TRBJ1-2
abundance: few
d_gene: TRBD1
v_gene: TRBV7-2
CDR3aa: CASSSRTGRVGGYTF
CDR3nt: TGTGCCAGCAGCTCGCGGACAGGGCGCGTTGGGGGCTACACCTTC

j_gene: TRBJ2-3
abundance: .
d_gene: TRBD1
v_gene: TRBV5-1
CDR3aa: CASSLSPPGQGSDTQYF
CDR3nt: TGCGCCAGCAGCTTGTCCCCTCCGGGACAGGGGTCAGATACGCAGTATTTT

j_gene: TRBJ1-2
abundance: once
d_gene: TRBD1
v_gene: TRBV19
CDR3aa: CASSTPTGVYGYTF
CDR3nt: TGTGCCAGTAGTACACCGACAGGGGTCTATGGCTACACCTTC

j_gene: TRBJ1-4
abundance: .
d_gene: .
v_gene: TRBV6-2/TRBV6-3
CDR3aa: CASSTTGVVNEKLFF
CDR3nt: TGTGCCAGCAGCACCACAGGAGTGGTCAATGAAAAACTGTTTTTT

j_gene: TRBJ1-2
abundance: .
d_gene: TRBD1
v_gene: TRBV5-3
CDR3aa: CARSLVGQDIYGYTF
CDR3nt: TGTGCCAGAAGCTTGGTCGGACAGGACATCTATGGCTACACCTTC

j_gene: TRBJ1-5
abundance: .
d_gene: .
v_gene: TRBV21-1
CDR3aa: CASSSRDRGVYSNQPQHF
CDR3nt: TGTGCCAGCAGCAGCCGGGACAGGGGGGTTTATAGCAATCAGCCCCAGCATTTT

j_gene: TRBJ1-2
abundance: .
d_gene: TRBD1
v_gene: TRBV7-9
CDR3aa: CASSLGGAGTF
CDR3nt: TGTGCCAGCAGTTTAGGGGGCGCTGGGACCTTC

j_gene: TRBJ1-1
abundance: .
d_gene: .
v_gene: TRBV5-1
CDR3aa: CASSNRVGTEAFF
CDR3nt: TGCGCCAGCAGCAACAGGGTGGGCACTGAAGCTTTCTTT

j_gene: TRBJ1-2
abundance: .
d_gene: .
v_gene: TRBV6-5
CDR3aa: CASSARTGVGYGYTF
CDR3nt: TGTGCCAGCAGCGCGCGTACGGGGGTGGGCTATGGCTACACCTTC

j_gene: TRBJ1-5
abundance: .
d_gene: TRBD1
v_gene: TRBV10-3
CDR3aa: CAISESDRGNQPQHF
CDR3nt: TGTGCCATCAGTGAGTCGGACAGGGGGAATCAGCCCCAGCATTTT

j_gene: TRBJ2-1
abundance: .
d_gene: .
v_gene: TRBV29-1
CDR3aa: CSVALWAYYNEQFF
CDR3nt: TGCAGCGTTGCGTTGTGGGCATATTACAATGAGCAGTTCTTC

j_gene: TRBJ1-4
abundance: .
d_gene: .
v_gene: TRBV10-2
CDR3aa: CASSGWGGEKLFF
CDR3nt: TGCGCCAGCAGTGGCTGGGGAGGTGAAAAACTGTTTTTT

j_gene: TRBJ1-1
abundance: .
d_gene: .
v_gene: TRBV11-2
CDR3aa: CASSSLKSTEAFF
CDR3nt: TGTGCCAGCAGCTCACTAAAAAGCACTGAAGCTTTCTTT

j_gene: TRBJ1-5
abundance: .
d_gene: TRBD1
v_gene: TRBV18
CDR3aa: CASSSGGNNQPQHF
CDR3nt: TGTGCCAGCTCATCAGGGGGTAACAATCAGCCCCAGCATTTT

j_gene: TRBJ1-5
abundance: .
d_gene: .
v_gene: TRBV18
CDR3aa: CASSHDSDQPQHF
CDR3nt: TGTGCCAGCTCACACGACAGCGATCAGCCCCAGCATTTT

j_gene: TRBJ1-6
abundance: .
d_gene: .
v_gene: TRBV2
CDR3aa: CASSGTASSYNSPLHF
CDR3nt: TGTGCCAGCAGTGGAACAGCCTCCTCCTATAATTCACCCCTCCACTTT

j_gene: TRBJ1-2
abundance: .
d_gene: TRBD1
v_gene: TRBV18
CDR3aa: CASSPTGSNYGYTF
CDR3nt: TGTGCCAGCTCACCGACAGGGTCTAACTATGGCTACACCTTC

j_gene: TRBJ1-2
abundance: .
d_gene: .
v_gene: TRBV4-2
CDR3aa: CASSPIQGDYGYTF
CDR3nt: TGTGCCAGCAGCCCAATACAGGGAGACTATGGCTACACCTTC

j_gene: TRBJ1-2
abundance: .
d_gene: TRBD1
v_gene: TRBV12-3/TRBV12-4
CDR3aa: CASSPQGNYGYTF
CDR3nt: TGTGCCAGCAGTCCACAGGGGAACTATGGCTACACCTTC

j_gene: TRBJ1-3
abundance: .
d_gene: .
v_gene: TRBV6-5
CDR3aa: CASIAAVGNTIYF
CDR3nt: TGTGCCAGCATAGCGGCAGTTGGAAACACCATATATTTT

j_gene: TRBJ1-2
abundance: .
d_gene: .
v_gene: TRBV7-9
CDR3aa: CASSHRESSYGYTF
CDR3nt: TGTGCCAGCAGCCACAGGGAATCGTCCTATGGCTACACCTTC